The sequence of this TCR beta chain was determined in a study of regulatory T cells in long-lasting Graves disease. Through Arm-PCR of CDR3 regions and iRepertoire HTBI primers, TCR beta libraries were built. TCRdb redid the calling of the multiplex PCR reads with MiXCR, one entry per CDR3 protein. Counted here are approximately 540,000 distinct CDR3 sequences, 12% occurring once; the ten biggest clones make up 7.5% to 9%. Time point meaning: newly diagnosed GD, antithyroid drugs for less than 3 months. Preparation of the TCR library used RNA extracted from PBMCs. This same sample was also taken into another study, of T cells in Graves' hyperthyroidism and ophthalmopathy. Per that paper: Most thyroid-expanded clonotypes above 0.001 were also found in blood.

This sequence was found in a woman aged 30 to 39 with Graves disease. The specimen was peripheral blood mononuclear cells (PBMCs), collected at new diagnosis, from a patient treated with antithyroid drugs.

CDR3 protein: CASSPNLDRGRRGDQYF. In DNA, the CDR3 is TGCGCCAGCAGCCCGAACCTGGACAGGGGCCGGCGTGGGGACCAGTACTTC. This chain connects TRBV4-3 to TRBJ2-1, with TRBD1 matching over 9 bases. The assigned J gene may be wrong: the sequence end matches TRBJ2-5 better. This CDR3 contains 17 residues. Germline values: CDR1 LGHNA, CDR2 YSLEER.